One and the same sample provided the 10 T cell receptor beta chains below, sequenced in a study of cytomegalovirus exposure and HLA in healthy donors (dated by TCRdb to the late 2010s). The library was prepared using the immunoSEQ multiplex PCR assay. For the multiplex PCR, a mixture combining 60 forward primers for TCR Vbeta segments and 13 reverse primers for TCR Jbeta segments was used. Not all clones reach the TCRdb copy of this immuneACCESS table, which keeps in-frame sequences only. Checked studies attribute under half of the gap to unresolved V genes and leave the rest unexplained. Counted in this sample were approximately 110,000 clones; just under 75% of them appeared once. Of the sample, 2% to 3% is held by the ten largest clones. What was sequenced was PBMCs. The receptors originated from a man aged 50 or older in good health and CMV-seropositive.

Regarding this clone: The sample has other DNA sequences that encode this CDR3 too. The gene calls are TRBV5-1 and TRBJ2-7; a possible D gene is TRBD1 (6 bases). Germline V gene data show CDR1 as SGHRS and CDR2 as YFSETQ. This CDR3 spans 12 amino acids. The germline V and J ends were trimmed by 4 bases and 3 bases, with 8 bases remaining between them. The CDR3 coding sequence is TGCGCCAGCAGCCTACAGGGCTACGAGCAGTACTTC. It is translated as CASSLQGYEQYF.

The rearrangement uses TRBV19 and TRBJ1-4; 7 nucleotides agree with TRBD1. After removal of 5 bases from V and 8 bases from J, the junction contained 20 bases not matched to a gene. This CDR3 is built from 18 residues. Germline CDR1 LNHDA, CDR2 SQIVND (reference sequence). CDR3 residues: CASSPGPLRQGLYEKLFF. The CDR3 nucleotides are TGTGCCAGTAGTCCAGGCCCCCTCCGACAGGGATTGTACGAAAAACTGTTTTTT. The full variable domain, completed using reference TRBV19 and TRBJ1-4, is DGGITQSPKYLFRKEGQNVTLSCEQNLNHDAMYWYRQDPGQGLRLIYYSQIVNDFQKGDIAEGYSVSREKKESFPLTVTSAQKNPTAFYLCASSPGPLRQGLYEKLFFGSGTQLSVL.

This clone showed up just a few times. V and J are TRBV28 and TRBJ2-3; 9 nucleotides align to TRBD2. CDR3 length equals 15 residues. Trimming removed 6 bases from V and 3 bases from J; junction bases left unmatched: 7. Per germline, CDR1 MDHEN and CDR2 SYDVKM. CDR3 nucleotide sequence: TGTGCCAGCAGCACCCTTAGCGGGGGAACAGATACGCAGTATTTT. The encoded protein is CASSTLSGGTDTQYF. Full variable domain (rest looked up from reference TRBV28 and TRBJ2-3): DVKVTQSSRYLVKRTGEKVFLECVQDMDHENMFWYRQDPGLGLRLIYFSYDVKMKEKGDIPEGYSVSREKKERFSLILESASTNQTSMYLCASSTLSGGTDTQYFGPGTRLTVL.

The chain employs TRBV6-1 and TRBJ2-2; a possible D gene is TRBD2 (6 bases). The CDR3 contains 16 residues. Germline loops: CDR1 MNHNS, CDR2 SASEGT. The ends were cut back, 4 bases at V and 3 bases at J, with 15 bases in the middle. This chain's CDR3 is CASSVLAEPDTGELFF. The CDR3, as DNA: TGTGCCAGCAGTGTCTTAGCGGAGCCCGACACCGGGGAGCTGTTTTTT.

The chain links TRBV2 to TRBJ1-5; 8 bases fit TRBD1. The germline CDR1 and CDR2 sequences are SNHLY and FYNNEI. J gave up 0 bases and V 2 bases, and 15 bases lay outside the gene matches. The CDR3 totals 20 residues. The CDR3 region has the DNA TGTGCCAGCAGTGAATGGGGACAGGTTCGAATAGACTATAGCAATCAGCCCCAGCATTTT. Translation: CASSEWGQVRIDYSNQPQHF.

The chain joins TRBV5-1 to TRBJ1-2, with 7 bases aligning to TRBD1. The CDR3 length is 14 residues. From germline, CDR1 is SGHRS and CDR2 YFSETQ. Trimming removed 4 bases from V and 3 bases from J; junction bases left unmatched: 6. The CDR3 region has the DNA TGCGCCAGCAGCCTGAGGGGGCTTGACTATGGCTACACCTTC. Translated, it gives CASSLRGLDYGYTF.

The rearrangement uses TRBV11-2 and TRBJ2-1, with 14 bases fitting TRBD2. Germline lookup yields CDR1 SGHAT and CDR2 FQNNGV. Trimming cost V 5 bases and J 2 bases; bases outside gene matches: 8. The CDR3 sequence is 18 residues long. As DNA, the CDR3 is TGTGCCAGCAGCCTTAGACTAGCGGGGGGGAGCCCCTACAATGAGCAGTTCTTC. Translation gives CASSLRLAGGSPYNEQFF.

This chain links TRBV5-4 with TRBJ1-2, with D perhaps TRBD1 (5 bases). This CDR3 is built from 16 residues. V dropped 0 bases and J dropped 4 bases, with 16 bases sitting between them. The germline V gene has CDR1 SGHNT and CDR2 YYREEE (reference sequence). The CDR3 region has the DNA TGTGCCAGCAGCTTGGTAGGCCAGGGTCGCATCTATGGCTACACCTTC. This sequence encodes CASSLVGQGRIYGYTF.

This chain uses TRBV6-6 with TRBJ2-7; D may be TRBD1 (5 bases). Per germline, CDR1 MNHNY and CDR2 SVGAGI (reference sequence). The CDR3 extends over 14 amino acids. With 0 bases removed from V and 6 bases from J, the gap between germline ends came to 12 bases. DNA for the CDR3: TGTGCCAGCAGTTACTCGAAAGGGGATAGCGAGCAGTACTTC. The encoded protein is CASSYSKGDSEQYF.

J is TRBJ1-2 and V is TRBV6-1; TRBD1 matches 8 bases. Germline V lookup: CDR1 MNHNS, CDR2 SASEGT. The CDR3 sequence is 15 residues long. The J segment lost 7 bases and the V segment lost 5 bases, leaving 12 bases of the junction unmatched. As DNA, the CDR3 is TGTGCCAGCAGTTGGGATTTCAGGGGGCAAGGTGGCTACACCTTC. Amino acid sequence: CASSWDFRGQGGYTF.